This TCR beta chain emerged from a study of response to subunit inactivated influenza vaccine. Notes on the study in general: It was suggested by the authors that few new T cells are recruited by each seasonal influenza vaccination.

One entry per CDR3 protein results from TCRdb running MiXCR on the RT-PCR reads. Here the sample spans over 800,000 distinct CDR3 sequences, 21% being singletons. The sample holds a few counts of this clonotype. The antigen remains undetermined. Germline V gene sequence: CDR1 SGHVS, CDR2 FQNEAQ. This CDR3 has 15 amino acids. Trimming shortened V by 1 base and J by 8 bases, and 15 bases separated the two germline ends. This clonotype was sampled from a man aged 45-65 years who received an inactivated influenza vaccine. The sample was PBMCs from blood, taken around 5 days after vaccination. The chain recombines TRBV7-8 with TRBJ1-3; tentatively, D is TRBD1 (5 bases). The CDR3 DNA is TGTGCCAGCAGCTTAGACAGCCGGGGCGCAGACACCATATATTTT. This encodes CASSLDSRGADTIYF.